These T cell receptor beta chains were read from a single sample in a study of beta chain features in type 1 diabetes. Some clones are missing from TCRdb's copy, which holds only in-frame ones; the method was immunoSEQ multiplex PCR. Of under 95,000 clones listed, 30% to 35% were seen once; the top ten hold around 0.5%. The sequenced sample was stem cell memory CD4+ T cells from blood. The source is a woman in her late teens or twenties in good health. Each CDR3 is given with its conserved first and last residue. A D gene is named only where the DNA matches it firmly. Rows give clone size only sometimes, using once, few, many, or a class for an expanded clone.

V gene: TRBV7-2; clone size: few; J gene: TRBJ2-5; D gene: .; CDR3 DNA: TGTGCCAGCAGCTTAGGGGCCCTGGGGACCCAGTACTTC; CDR3 protein: CASSLGALGTQYF
V gene: TRBV21-1; clone size: few; J gene: TRBJ1-1; D gene: .; CDR3 DNA: TGTGCCAGCAGGGCCTACACTGAAGCTTTCTTT; CDR3 protein: CASRAYTEAFF
V gene: TRBV29-1; clone size: few; J gene: TRBJ2-5; D gene: .; CDR3 DNA: TGCAGCGTTGGGACAGGAGGGGTGTCCCAGTACTTC; CDR3 protein: CSVGTGGVSQYF
V gene: TRBV7-9; clone size: few; J gene: TRBJ2-5; D gene: .; CDR3 DNA: TGTGCCAGCAGTTCAATCATTGAGCAGTACTTC; CDR3 protein: CASSSIIEQYF
V gene: TRBV5-6; clone size: .; J gene: TRBJ1-2; D gene: .; CDR3 DNA: TGTGCCAGCAGCTTGGGGGGAGTCTATGGCTACACCTTC; CDR3 protein: CASSLGGVYGYTF
V gene: TRBV5-1; clone size: .; J gene: TRBJ2-7; D gene: TRBD1; CDR3 DNA: TGCGCCAGCAGTCCGGAAAGGGACAGGGACTACGAGCAGTACTTC; CDR3 protein: CASSPERDRDYEQYF
V gene: TRBV4-3; clone size: .; J gene: TRBJ2-6; D gene: TRBD1; CDR3 DNA: TGCGCCAGCTCGGGACAGGGGGCAGCTGGGGCCAACGTCCTGACTTTC; CDR3 protein: CASSGQGAAGANVLTF
V gene: TRBV18; clone size: .; J gene: TRBJ2-1; D gene: TRBD2; CDR3 DNA: TGTGCCAGCTCACCAGCACTAGCGGGAGTGAATGAGCAGTTCTTC; CDR3 protein: CASSPALAGVNEQFF
V gene: TRBV9; clone size: few; J gene: TRBJ1-6; D gene: .; CDR3 DNA: TGTGCCAGCAGCGTAGTCTCTAATTCACCCCTCCACTTT; CDR3 protein: CASSVVSNSPLHF
V gene: TRBV7-8; clone size: .; J gene: TRBJ2-3; D gene: TRBD1; CDR3 DNA: TGTGCCAGCAGCCCAGACAGGGTCGGGGATACGCAGTATTTT; CDR3 protein: CASSPDRVGDTQYF
V gene: TRBV9; clone size: .; J gene: TRBJ2-1; D gene: TRBD2; CDR3 DNA: TGTGCCAGCAGCGTAGTTCCCGTAGCGGGAGGGCAGTTCTTC; CDR3 protein: CASSVVPVAGGQFF
V gene: TRBV19; clone size: .; J gene: TRBJ1-2; D gene: .; CDR3 DNA: TGTGCCAGTAGTCTAATACCCGGGGGTGGCTACACCTTC; CDR3 protein: CASSLIPGGGYTF
V gene: TRBV7-6; clone size: .; J gene: TRBJ2-7; D gene: .; CDR3 DNA: TGTGCCAGCAGCCCTTCGACGGGTTCCTACGAGCAGTACTTC; CDR3 protein: CASSPSTGSYEQYF
V gene: TRBV5-1; clone size: few; J gene: TRBJ2-5; D gene: TRBD1; CDR3 DNA: TGCGCCAGCAGCTCTACGGGACAGGGAGGAGAGACCCAGTACTTC; CDR3 protein: CASSSTGQGGETQYF
V gene: TRBV30; clone size: .; J gene: TRBJ2-7; D gene: TRBD2; CDR3 DNA: TGTGCCTGGACTGGGCCCGGACTAGCGGGAGAATACGAGCAGTACTTC; CDR3 protein: CAWTGPGLAGEYEQYF
V gene: TRBV11-2; clone size: .; J gene: TRBJ2-7; D gene: TRBD2; CDR3 DNA: TGTGCCAGCAGCTTAGCCCTTGGGGGGGGTATACCCTACGAGCAGTACTTC; CDR3 protein: CASSLALGGGIPYEQYF
V gene: TRBV5-1; clone size: .; J gene: TRBJ2-5; D gene: .; CDR3 DNA: TGCGCCAGCAGCATTCTTTCGGGAGAGACCCAGTACTTC; CDR3 protein: CASSILSGETQYF
V gene: TRBV4-3; clone size: .; J gene: TRBJ2-7; D gene: TRBD2; CDR3 DNA: TGCGCCAGCAGCCAAGCCGAGCGGGGGAGACTATACGAGCAGTACTTC; CDR3 protein: CASSQAERGRLYEQYF
V gene: TRBV5-1; clone size: few; J gene: TRBJ2-1; D gene: .; CDR3 DNA: TGCGCCAGCCACAGGGATGGAAGCTCCTACAATGAGCAGTTCTTC; CDR3 protein: CASHRDGSSYNEQFF
V gene: TRBV29-1; clone size: .; J gene: TRBJ2-7; D gene: TRBD1; CDR3 DNA: TGCAGCGTTGAGGGGACAGGGGCCAATTACGAGCAGTACTTC; CDR3 protein: CSVEGTGANYEQYF
V gene: TRBV19; clone size: .; J gene: TRBJ2-7; D gene: .; CDR3 DNA: TGTGCCAGTAGTAAGCGGACGTCTTCCTACGAGCAGTACTTC; CDR3 protein: CASSKRTSSYEQYF
V gene: TRBV6-5; clone size: .; J gene: TRBJ2-7; D gene: .; CDR3 DNA: TGTGCCAGCAGTCAGGGTAACGAGCAGTACTTC; CDR3 protein: CASSQGNEQYF
V gene: TRBV19; clone size: .; J gene: TRBJ2-6; D gene: TRBD1; CDR3 DNA: TGTGCCAGTAGTAGGACCGACAGGGGTGGCTCTGGGGCCAACGTCCTGACTTTC; CDR3 protein: CASSRTDRGGSGANVLTF